This TCR beta chain was identified in a study of T cell repertoires in cytomegalovirus infection. TCRdb used MiXCR to reprocess the reads, holding one entry per CDR3 protein. The sample includes 450,000 to 650,000 distinct CDR3 sequences, 26% seen only once; the top ten take about 13%. Germline-derived CDR1 and CDR2 are DFQATT and SNEGSKA (reference sequence). The J segment lost 4 bases and the V segment lost 6 bases, leaving 12 bases of the junction unmatched. CDR3 length: 16 amino acids. The clonotype originates from a human donor in good health (CMV status not recorded). Some clones in this sample may be carry-over from other donors' samples. The chain uses TRBV20-1 and TRBJ1-5, with 10 bases identical to TRBD1. The sample was PBMCs. The CDR3 DNA reads as TGCAGTGCGCCGAGACAGGGGGCTGTGGGGAATCAGCCCCAGCATTTT. This codes for CSAPRQGAVGNQPQHF.